Below are 11 T cell receptor beta chains sequenced from a single sample in a study of control samples from healthy donors and cancer patients. The data were produced by immunoSEQ multiplex PCR, yet TCRdb's version contains in-frame clones alone and is incomplete. The profile shows 130,000 to 150,000 clones, around 90% of them singletons. Specimen: blood. All receptors derive from a man aged 25 to 45 in good health.

The rearrangement uses TRBV5-1 and TRBJ2-7; D is unclear. CDR3 length: 13 amino acids. V dropped 3 bases and J dropped 3 bases, with 10 bases sitting between them. CDR1 and CDR2 (germline): SGHRS, YFSETQ. The CDR3 loop is CASSWAEDYEQYF. In nucleotides, the CDR3 is TGCGCCAGCAGCTGGGCGGAAGACTACGAGCAGTACTTC.

The chain joins TRBV6-5 to TRBJ1-1; unclear D gene. Germline V gene lookup returns CDR1 MNHEY and CDR2 SVGAGI. Trimming left V 0 bases short and J 3 bases short, with 8 bases between. CDR3 size: 14 residues. The DNA for the CDR3 is TGTGCCAGCAGTTACTCGAACGGGGACACTGAAGCTTTCTTT. This codes for CASSYSNGDTEAFF.

The chain employs TRBV7-8 and TRBJ1-1; weak D call: TRBD1 (5 bases). This CDR3 spans 13 amino acids. The germline V gene encodes CDR1 SGHVS and CDR2 FQNEAQ. V lost 1 base to trimming and J lost 5 bases, with 8 bases between them. CDR3 loop: CASSLDWGTEAFF. The CDR3 coding sequence is TGTGCCAGCAGCTTAGATTGGGGGACTGAAGCTTTCTTT.

The rearrangement uses TRBV10-3 and TRBJ1-5, with D uncertain. The CDR3 covers 12 residues. CDR1 ENHRY and CDR2 SYGVKD come from the germline V gene. V lost 8 bases and J 3 bases, leaving 8 bases between the germline ends. The chain's CDR3 is CAISDFNQPQHF. CDR3 DNA sequence: TGTGCCATCTCGGACTTCAATCAGCCCCAGCATTTT.

The chain employs TRBV3-1 (or the pseudogene TRBV3-2) and TRBJ2-3; 9 bases line up with TRBD2. The V segment lost 3 bases and the J segment 0 bases; nucleotides outside the gene matches: 7. In germline, CDR1 is LGHDT, CDR2 YNNKEL (reference sequence). The CDR3 has 17 amino acids. CDR3: CASSQGGGAVSTDTQYF. The CDR3 DNA sequence: TGTGCCAGCAGCCAGGGCGGGGGGGCCGTAAGCACAGATACGCAGTATTTT.

This clone was recorded only once. The chain links TRBV6-1 to TRBJ2-1; 9 bases align to TRBD1. The CDR3 is 15 amino acids. The trim removed 5 bases at V and 6 bases at J, leaving 8 bases unmatched. Germline CDR1 and CDR2: MNHNS and SASEGT. The CDR3 DNA follows: TGTGCCAGCAGTTTCGGGACAGGGTTTCGCAATGAGCAGTTCTTC. Protein: CASSFGTGFRNEQFF.

This clone was recorded only once. The chain couples TRBV3-1 (or the pseudogene TRBV3-2) to TRBJ2-2; 8 nucleotides align to TRBD1. Germline assignment: CDR1 LGHDT and CDR2 YNNKEL (reference sequence). The CDR3 has 15 residues. J gave up 8 bases and V 4 bases, and 9 bases lay outside the gene matches. CDR3: CASSLGTGLGGELFF. CDR3 in DNA: TGTGCCAGCAGCCTTGGGACAGGCCTAGGAGGGGAGCTGTTTTTT.

The rearrangement links TRBV11-3 to TRBJ2-3; a weak D match, TRBD2 (6 bases). Germline CDR1 and CDR2: SGHNT and YENEEA. The V gene lost 3 bases and the J gene lost 3 bases, with 10 bases spanning the gap. This CDR3 has 14 residues. The CDR3 DNA reads as TGTGCCAGCAGCTTCGGCGGGGCGACAGATACGCAGTATTTT. It encodes CASSFGGATDTQYF.

The chain employs TRBV5-4 and TRBJ1-5; D not certain. CDR1 SGHNT and CDR2 YYREEE come from the germline V gene (reference sequence). This CDR3 comprises 13 residues. Trimming removed 0 bases from V and 3 bases from J, with 4 bases in between. The CDR3: CASSLGINQPQHF. CDR3 nucleotide sequence: TGTGCCAGCAGCTTGGGGATCAATCAGCCCCAGCATTTT.

This chain connects TRBV4-1 to TRBJ2-3; D gene uncertain. The germline CDR1 and CDR2 sequences are MGHRA and YSYEKL. V gave up 0 bases and J gave up 3 bases, with 1 base separating them. This CDR3 is 12 amino acids long. CDR3 loop: CASSQETDTQYF. For the CDR3, the DNA is TGCGCCAGCAGCCAAGAAACAGATACGCAGTATTTT.

V is TRBV7-9 and J is TRBJ2-7; 7 bases map to TRBD1. Trimming took 5 bases from V and 0 from J; bases not matched to a gene: 10. CDR1 is SEHNR and CDR2 is FQNEAQ in the germline V gene (reference sequence). CDR3 size: 16 residues. The DNA for the CDR3 is TGTGCCAGCAGCGACCGACAGGGCCTGAACTCCTACGAGCAGTACTTC. Its translation: CASSDRQGLNSYEQYF.